This T cell receptor (beta chain) was identified in a study of blood T cell repertoires in COVID-19. Germline lookup yields CDR1 LGHNT and CDR2 FRNRAP. Trimming pared 1 base from V and 10 bases from J, leaving 13 bases between. CDR3 length equals 13 residues. The assay was immunoSEQ multiplex PCR, and TCRdb's table has in-frame clones only and misses some. This table holds over 150,000 clones, about three quarters found once. The source is a man aged 70-80 years with acute or convalescent COVID-19. The sample comprised peripheral blood. The gene calls are TRBV12-5 and TRBJ1-1, with TRBD1 as a possible D gene (6 bases). The CDR3 DNA follows: TGTGCTAGTGGTTTGGGCCAAAGGGGGAGAGCTTTCTTT. Its protein is CASGLGQRGRAFF.